This T cell receptor (beta chain) was identified during a study of T cells after yellow fever vaccination. Study results and caveats: Compared with primary, the secondary response was weaker and peaked at day 5, not 15. Among primary-vaccination clones, most reappeared after the booster, at about 95% for CD4 and approximately 88% for CD8. FACS-sorted repertoires could harbor abundant contaminating bulk-population clonotypes.

Trimming stripped 5 bases from V and 10 bases from J, with 15 bases between. The germline V gene encodes CDR1 SGHNT and CDR2 YENEEA. This CDR3 is 14 amino acids long. In this sample, this clonotype turned up a few times. The antigen is not known. TCRdb re-called the 5' RACE reads with MiXCR, one entry per CDR3 protein. The sample yields 100,000 to 150,000 distinct CDR3 sequences, approximately 16% seen once. The chain links TRBV11-3 to TRBJ1-6, with no clear D. The TCR was taken from a man aged 18 to 29 who received the YFV17D yellow fever vaccine. Sequences were derived from CD8+ T cells sorted from PBMCs, sampled 5 days after the yellow fever booster vaccination. The CDR3 loop reads CASSPSLGWSPLHF. The CDR3, as DNA: TGTGCCAGCAGCCCCTCTTTAGGGTGGTCACCCCTCCACTTT.